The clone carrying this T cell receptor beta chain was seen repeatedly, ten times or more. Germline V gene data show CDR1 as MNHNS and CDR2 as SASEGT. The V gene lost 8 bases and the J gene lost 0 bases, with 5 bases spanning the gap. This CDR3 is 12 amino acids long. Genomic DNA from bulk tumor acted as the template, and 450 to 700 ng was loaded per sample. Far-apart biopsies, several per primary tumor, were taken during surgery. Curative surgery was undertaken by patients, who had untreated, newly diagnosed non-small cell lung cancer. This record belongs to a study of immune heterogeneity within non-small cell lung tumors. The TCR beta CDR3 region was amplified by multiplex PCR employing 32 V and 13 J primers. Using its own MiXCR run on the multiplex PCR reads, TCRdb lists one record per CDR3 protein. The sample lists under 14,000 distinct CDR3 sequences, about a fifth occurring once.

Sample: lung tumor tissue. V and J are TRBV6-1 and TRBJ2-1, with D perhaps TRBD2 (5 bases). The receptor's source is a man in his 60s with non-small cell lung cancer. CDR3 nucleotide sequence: TGTGCCAGCGGGAGCTCCTACAATGAGCAGTTCTTC. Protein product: CASGSSYNEQFF.